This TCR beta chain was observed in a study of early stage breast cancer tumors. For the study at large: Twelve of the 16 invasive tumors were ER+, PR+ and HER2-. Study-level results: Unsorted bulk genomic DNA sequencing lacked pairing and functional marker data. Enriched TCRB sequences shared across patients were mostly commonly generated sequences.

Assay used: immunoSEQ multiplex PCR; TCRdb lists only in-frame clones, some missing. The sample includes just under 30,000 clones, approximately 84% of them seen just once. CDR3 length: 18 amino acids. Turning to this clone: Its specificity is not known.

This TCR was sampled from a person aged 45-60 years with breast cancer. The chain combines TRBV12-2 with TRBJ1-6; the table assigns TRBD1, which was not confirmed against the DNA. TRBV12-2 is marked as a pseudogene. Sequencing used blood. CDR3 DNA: TGTGCAAGTCGCTTAGCGTGTTTCGGGACAGGGCTAAATTCACCCCTCCACTTT. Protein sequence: CASRLACFGTGLNSPLHF.